This T cell receptor beta chain derives from a study of T cell clones after liver transplantation. The CDR3 spans 17 residues. The germline V gene has CDR1 LGHNA and CDR2 YSLEER. V lost 0 bases and J 3 bases, leaving 15 bases between the germline ends. Sequenced by immunoSEQ multiplex PCR; TCRdb stores in-frame clones only, minus some. The sample contains 55,000 to 75,000 clones, less than 85% of which appear only once. This clone appeared a single time. The J gene is TRBJ2-1, the V gene TRBV4-3; D is perhaps TRBD1 or TRBD2 (6 bases each). This sequence was found in a human patient who received a liver transplant. Some T cells may be the graft donor's. The material was CD4+ T cells from blood, obtained at the approximately 15-month timepoint. CDR3 sequence reads: CASSQEGWGANYNEQFF. In DNA, the CDR3 is TGCGCCAGCAGCCAAGAAGGCTGGGGGGCAAACTACAATGAGCAGTTCTTC.